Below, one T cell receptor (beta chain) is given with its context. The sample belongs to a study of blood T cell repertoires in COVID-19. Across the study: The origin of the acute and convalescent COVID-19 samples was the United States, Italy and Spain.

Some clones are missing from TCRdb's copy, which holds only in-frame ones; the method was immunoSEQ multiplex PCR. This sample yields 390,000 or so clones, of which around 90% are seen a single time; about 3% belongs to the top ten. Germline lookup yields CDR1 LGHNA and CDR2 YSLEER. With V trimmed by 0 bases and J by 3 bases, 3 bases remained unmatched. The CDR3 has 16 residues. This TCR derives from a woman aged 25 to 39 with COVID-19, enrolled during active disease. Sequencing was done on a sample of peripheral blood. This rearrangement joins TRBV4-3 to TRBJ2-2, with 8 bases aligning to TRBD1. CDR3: CASSQEPGGDTGELFF. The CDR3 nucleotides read TGCGCCAGCAGCCAAGAGCCAGGGGGCGACACCGGGGAGCTGTTTTTT.